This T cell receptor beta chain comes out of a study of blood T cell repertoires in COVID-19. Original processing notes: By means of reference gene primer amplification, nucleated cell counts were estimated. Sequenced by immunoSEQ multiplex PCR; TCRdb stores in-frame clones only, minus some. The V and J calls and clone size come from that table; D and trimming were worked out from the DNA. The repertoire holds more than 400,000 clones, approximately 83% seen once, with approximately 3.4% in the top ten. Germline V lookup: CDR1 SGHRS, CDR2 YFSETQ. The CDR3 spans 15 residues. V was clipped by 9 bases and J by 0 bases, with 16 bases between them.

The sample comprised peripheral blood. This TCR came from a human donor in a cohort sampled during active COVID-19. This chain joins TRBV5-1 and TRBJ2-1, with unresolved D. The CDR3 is CATAETGSSYNEQFF. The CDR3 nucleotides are TGCGCCACCGCCGAAACGGGTTCCTCCTACAATGAGCAGTTCTTC.